The 22 T cell receptor beta chains below come from one sample, sequenced in a study of technical replicates of blood from a handful of donors. Sequencing was performed with immunoSEQ multiplex PCR; in TCRdb, only in-frame clones are kept and a portion is missing. The repertoire holds under 110,000 clones, 96% seen once, with around 0.2% in the top ten. The sequenced sample consisted of T cells isolated from PBMCs. These TCRs come from a human donor in good health.

The chain combines TRBV7-2 with TRBJ1-4; maybe TRBD1 (6 bases). CDR3 length equals 15 residues. The V and J ends lost 5 bases and 5 bases respectively, with 15 bases between them. Germline V gene sequence: CDR1 SGHTA, CDR2 FQGNSA. CDR3 nucleotide sequence: TGTGCCAGCAGCGGCAGGACAGATTCCAATGAAAAACTGTTTTTT. This translates into CASSGRTDSNEKLFF.

The chain links TRBV11-2 to TRBJ2-1; 7 nucleotides align to TRBD2. V was clipped by 2 bases and J by 1 base; unmatched bases: 2. The CDR3 has 15 residues. Germline CDR1 reads SGHAT; CDR2 reads FQNNGV. The chain's CDR3 is CASSLLGGSYNEQFF. The CDR3 DNA reads TGTGCCAGCAGCTTATTGGGAGGGTCCTACAATGAGCAGTTCTTC. The full variable domain, in which reference TRBV11-2 and TRBJ2-1 provide the parts outside the CDR3, is EAGVAQSPRYKIIEKRQSVAFWCNPISGHATLYWYQQILGQGPKLLIQFQNNGVVDDSQLPKDRFSAERLKGVDSTLKIQPAKLEDSAVYLCASSLLGGSYNEQFFGPGTRLTVL.

CDR3 DNA sequence: TGTGCCAGCAGCTCCCCACGGGATACGCAGTATTTT. This sequence encodes CASSSPRDTQYF. V usage is TRBV7-6 and J usage is TRBJ2-3, with D unclear. V was shortened by 4 bases and J by 6 bases, with 8 bases between the two germline ends. The germline gives CDR1 SGHVS, CDR2 FNYEAQ. The CDR3 extends over 12 amino acids.

The chain couples TRBV6-5 to TRBJ1-2; D call uncertain. The V end lost 4 bases, the J end lost 6 bases, and 21 bases lay between the germline ends. This CDR3 has 16 residues. Per germline, CDR1 MNHEY and CDR2 SVGAGI. The CDR3 protein is CASSSTLTWERDGYTF. Written as DNA, the CDR3 is TGTGCCAGCAGTTCTACTTTGACTTGGGAGAGGGATGGCTACACCTTC.

The V gene is TRBV2, the J gene TRBJ2-3, with D possibly TRBD2 on 7 matching bases. There are 17 residues in the CDR3. CDR1 and CDR2 (germline): SNHLY, FYNNEI. The germline V and J ends were trimmed by 6 bases and 4 bases, with 23 bases remaining between them. CDR3 residues: CASRAGQSGFRADTQYF. CDR3 bases: TGTGCCAGCAGAGCGGGACAAAGTGGGTTTAGGGCAGATACGCAGTATTTT. Based on the CDR3 plus reference TRBV2 and TRBJ2-3, the full variable domain is EPEVTQTPSHQVTQMGQEVILRCVPISNHLYFYWYRQILGQKVEFLVSFYNNEISEKSEIFDDQFSVERPDGSNFTLKIRSTKLEDSAMYFCASRAGQSGFRADTQYFGPGTRLTVL.

The CDR3 region is CASSATGGGGYTF. DNA for the CDR3: TGTGCCAGCAGCGCAACAGGGGGAGGCGGCTACACCTTC. The chain has TRBV9 and TRBJ1-2; 8 bases are shared with TRBD1. The CDR3 spans 13 residues. Trimming at V came to 3 bases and at J to 8 bases, leaving 6 bases not matched to a gene. CDR1 SGDLS and CDR2 YYNGEE come from the germline V gene.

In DNA, the CDR3 is TGTGCCAGCATTCCCTCCAGGGGGTCAGGGGAGACCCAGTACTTC. Its translation: CASIPSRGSGETQYF. This chain connects TRBV6-6 to TRBJ2-5, with 7 nucleotides matching TRBD1. Per germline, CDR1 MNHNY and CDR2 SVGAGI (reference sequence). The CDR3 extends over 15 amino acids. V lost 7 bases and J lost 5; bases outside the gene matches: 13.

V and J are TRBV7-6 and TRBJ2-2; D ambiguous. The CDR3 length is 14 residues. Per germline, CDR1 SGHVS and CDR2 FNYEAQ. Deletions cut 5 bases from V and 0 bases from J, with 7 bases between. Written as DNA, the CDR3 is TGTGCCAGCAGCCTCTCTACGAACACCGGGGAGCTGTTTTTT. This translates into CASSLSTNTGELFF. The whole variable domain, remainder taken from reference TRBV7-6 and TRBJ2-2, is GAGVSQSPRYKVTKRGQDVALRCDPISGHVSLYWYRQALGQGPEFLTYFNYEAQQDKSGLPNDRFSAERPEGSISTLTIQRTEQRDSAMYRCASSLSTNTGELFFGEGSRLTVL.

This sequence joins TRBV9 and TRBJ2-3, with TRBD2 matching 9 bases. V was clipped by 0 bases and J by 1 base; unmatched bases: 3. Germline loops: CDR1 SGDLS, CDR2 YYNGEE. The CDR3 is 16 residues long. CDR3 in DNA: TGTGCCAGCAGCGTAGAAGTAGCGGGAGGCACAGATACGCAGTATTTT. Amino acid sequence: CASSVEVAGGTDTQYF. Based on the CDR3 plus reference TRBV9 and TRBJ2-3, the full variable domain is DSGVTQTPKHLITATGQRVTLRCSPRSGDLSVYWYQQSLDQGLQFLIQYYNGEERAKGNILERFSAQQFPDLHSELNLSSLELGDSALYFCASSVEVAGGTDTQYFGPGTRLTVL.

The chain employs TRBV7-9 and TRBJ1-1, with no clear D. There are 12 residues in the CDR3. Looked up from germline, CDR1 is SEHNR and CDR2 is FQNEAQ (reference sequence). The germline V and J ends were trimmed by 3 bases and 7 bases, with 9 bases remaining between them. The CDR3 sequence is CASSFQHLEAFF. Written as DNA, the CDR3 is TGTGCCAGCAGCTTTCAACACCTTGAAGCTTTCTTT.

The chain is built from TRBV7-8 and TRBJ2-3, with 11 bases that match TRBD2. There are 16 residues in the CDR3. Trimming took 5 bases from V and 10 from J; bases not matched to a gene: 14. The germline gives CDR1 SGHVS, CDR2 FQNEAQ. CDR3 amino acids: CASSMKRLAGTQAQYF. The CDR3 region has the DNA TGTGCCAGCAGCATGAAGCGACTAGCGGGAACTCAAGCGCAGTATTTT.

V usage is TRBV4-1 and J usage is TRBJ1-1; a possible D gene is TRBD1 (6 bases). CDR3 length: 16 amino acids. Trimming pared 2 bases from V and 0 bases from J, leaving 13 bases between. In germline, CDR1 is MGHRA, CDR2 YSYEKL. The CDR3 DNA follows: TGCGCCAGCAGCCAACTTCAGGGGAAATTGAACACTGAAGCTTTCTTT. Encoded protein: CASSQLQGKLNTEAFF.

This chain connects TRBV2 to TRBJ2-1; 8 nucleotides line up with TRBD1. Germline CDR1 is SNHLY and CDR2 is FYNNEI. This CDR3 comprises 12 residues. After removal of 7 bases from V and 8 bases from J, the junction contained 4 bases not matched to a gene. DNA for the CDR3: TGTGCCAGCAATCAGGGGGCAGATGAGCAGTTCTTC. It is translated as CASNQGADEQFF.

With regard to this clone: Different DNA sequences within this sample yield the same CDR3. The chain uses TRBV5-1 and TRBJ2-5; D is uncertain. This CDR3 is 12 amino acids long. V was cut by 0 bases and J by 4 bases, with 4 bases left in between. Germline CDR1 SGHRS, CDR2 YFSETQ. DNA for the CDR3: TGCGCCAGCAGCTTGGGGGCAGAGACCCAGTACTTC. Translated: CASSLGAETQYF.

The chain uses TRBV27 and TRBJ2-7, with D possibly TRBD1 on 5 matching bases. Trimming removed 1 base at V and 2 bases at J, with 9 bases between. From germline, CDR1 is MNHEY and CDR2 SMNVEV (reference sequence). The CDR3 is 14 amino acids. The DNA for the CDR3 is TGTGCCAGCAGTTTATACCAGGGCGCCTACGAGCAGTACTTC. This translates into CASSLYQGAYEQYF.

This clone was seen only once. The genes are TRBV4-1 and TRBJ2-5; 8 nucleotides agree with TRBD2. V gave up 4 bases and J gave up 0 bases; unmatched junction bases: 4. This CDR3 contains 15 residues. CDR1 and CDR2 from the germline V gene are MGHRA and YSYEKL. Written as DNA, the CDR3 is TGCGCCAGCAGCCGTAGCGGGACTAACCAAGAGACCCAGTACTTC. Protein product: CASSRSGTNQETQYF.

V is TRBV2 and J is TRBJ1-1; D gene unclear. With 8 bases removed from V and 1 base from J, the gap between germline ends came to 5 bases. The CDR3 runs 11 residues. The germline gives CDR1 SNHLY, CDR2 FYNNEI. This CDR3 is CASEANTEAFF. The CDR3 region has the DNA TGTGCCAGCGAGGCGAACACTGAAGCTTTCTTT.

The V call is TRBV18, the J call TRBJ2-1; D is perhaps TRBD1 (6 bases). V was pared by 4 bases and J by 8 bases, with 18 bases between. This CDR3 has 15 residues. CDR1 KGHSH and CDR2 LQKENI come from the germline V gene. The CDR3 coding sequence is TGTGCCAGCTCACTTCGACAGGATCGGACTTATGAGCAGTTCTTC. As protein: CASSLRQDRTYEQFF.

This clone has just one count. This chain joins TRBV4-1 and TRBJ1-1; D gene uncertain. Trimming shortened V by 0 bases and J by 3 bases, and 11 bases separated the two germline ends. Germline lookup yields CDR1 MGHRA and CDR2 YSYEKL. The CDR3 sequence is 15 residues long. The CDR3 region has the DNA TGCGCCAGCAGCCAAGAATCATGGCAGGACACTGAAGCTTTCTTT. It codes for CASSQESWQDTEAFF.

The chain recombines TRBV28 with TRBJ2-7, with 7 bases matching TRBD2. The CDR3 has 14 amino acids. Germline CDR1 is MDHEN and CDR2 is SYDVKM. The V and J ends lost 3 bases and 4 bases, in that order; junction bases with no gene match: 6. CDR3 in DNA: TGTGCCAGCAGTTTGCTAGCGGAGGCGTACGAGCAGTACTTC. Translated, it gives CASSLLAEAYEQYF.

This sequence joins TRBV2 and TRBJ2-6, with a tentative D call TRBD2 (7 bases). Germline CDR1 SNHLY, CDR2 FYNNEI. Deletions cut 3 bases from V and 1 base from J, with 16 bases between. The CDR3 spans 18 residues. CDR3 bases: TGTGCCAGCAGTGACGGGGGGCGCTTTCAGTCTGGGGCCAACGTCCTGACTTTC. Its translation: CASSDGGRFQSGANVLTF.

The chain combines TRBV18 with TRBJ1-4; D may be TRBD1 (6 bases). This CDR3 region has 12 residues. V lost 6 bases and J 8 bases, leaving 10 bases between the germline ends. CDR1 is KGHSH, CDR2 LQKENI, per germline. Here the CDR3 reads CASSPDREKLFF. The CDR3 DNA is TGTGCCAGCTCCCCCGACAGGGAAAAACTGTTTTTT. Full variable domain (remainder filled in from reference TRBV18 and TRBJ1-4): NAGVMQNPRHLVRRRGQEARLRCSPMKGHSHVYWYRQLPEEGLKFMVYLQKENIIDESGMPKERFSAEFPKEGPSILRIQQVVRGDSAAYFCASSPDREKLFFGSGTQLSVL.